The 6 T cell receptor beta chains presented below share a single source sample, sequenced in a study of T cell clusters in autoimmune cytopenias. One tube held mixed TRB-A and TRB-B primer pools for touch-down PCR. From the multiplex PCR reads, TCRdb lists one entry per CDR3 protein and no DNA. The sample totals about 3,800 distinct CDR3 sequences. TRB amplification used approximately 0.25 ug of peripheral blood genomic DNA. Another study also made use of these data, one on T cell repertoires in aging, cancer and after chemotherapy.

Sequencing used peripheral blood. These TCRs come from a human donor in good health.

The chain joins TRBV4-2 to TRBJ1-6. The germline V gene has CDR1 LGHNA and CDR2 YNFKEQ. The CDR3 is 18 residues long. The CDR3 here is CASSQGLDGLMGNSPLHF.

The chain links TRBV12-3 or TRBV12-4 to TRBJ1-2. The CDR3 is made up of 13 amino acids. The CDR3 reads CASTTGNDYGYTF.

The chain couples TRBV12-3 or TRBV12-4 to TRBJ1-2; TCRdb designates TRBD1, a call that cannot be tested without DNA. The CDR3 covers 16 residues. This CDR3 reads CASSLLHRQSNYGYTF.

This clonotype shows up as medium-sized by frequency. The chain joins TRBV20-1 to TRBJ2-1; with no DNA, the TCRdb D assignment of TRBD1 cannot be verified. This CDR3 is 12 amino acids long. From germline, CDR1 is DFQATT and CDR2 SNEGSKA (reference sequence). CDR3 amino acids: CSPGTAWNEQFF.

V gene TRBV4-1 combines with J gene TRBJ2-2; lacking DNA, the TRBD1 call made by TCRdb goes unchecked. Germline V gene sequence: CDR1 MGHRA, CDR2 YSYEKL. CDR3 length: 17 amino acids. CDR3 region: CASSQDGGGPNTGELFF.

This clonotype registers medium-sized by frequency. The CDR3: CASSIDAGPNSPLHF. The rearrangement links TRBV19 to TRBJ1-6. This CDR3 comprises 15 residues. Germline CDR1 and CDR2: LNHDA and SQIVND (reference sequence).